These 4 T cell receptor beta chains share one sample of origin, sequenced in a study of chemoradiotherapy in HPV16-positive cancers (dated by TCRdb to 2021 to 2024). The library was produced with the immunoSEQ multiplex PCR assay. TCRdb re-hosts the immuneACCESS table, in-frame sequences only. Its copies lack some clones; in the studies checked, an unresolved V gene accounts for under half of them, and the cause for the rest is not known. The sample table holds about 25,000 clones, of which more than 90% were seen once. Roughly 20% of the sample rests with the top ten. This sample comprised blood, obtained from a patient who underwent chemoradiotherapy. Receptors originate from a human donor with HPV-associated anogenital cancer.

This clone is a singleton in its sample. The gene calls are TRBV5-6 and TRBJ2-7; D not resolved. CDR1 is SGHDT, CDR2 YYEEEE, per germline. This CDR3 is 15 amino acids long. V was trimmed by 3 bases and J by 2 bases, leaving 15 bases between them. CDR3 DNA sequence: TGTGCCAGCAGCTCCCTGGACGCCAATCCCTACGAGCAGTACTTC. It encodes CASSSLDANPYEQYF.

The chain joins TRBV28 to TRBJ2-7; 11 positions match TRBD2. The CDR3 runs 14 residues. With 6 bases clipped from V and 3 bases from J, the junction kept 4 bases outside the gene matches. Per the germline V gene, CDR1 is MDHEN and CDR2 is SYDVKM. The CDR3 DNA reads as TGTGCCAGCAGCCGGACTAGCGGGTACTACGAGCAGTACTTC. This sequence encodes CASSRTSGYYEQYF.

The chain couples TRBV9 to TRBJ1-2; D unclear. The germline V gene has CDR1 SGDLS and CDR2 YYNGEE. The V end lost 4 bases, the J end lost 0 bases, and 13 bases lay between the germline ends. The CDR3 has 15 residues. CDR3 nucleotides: TGTGCCAGCAGCCCCCTGGTAGAAGCTAACTATGGCTACACCTTC. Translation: CASSPLVEANYGYTF. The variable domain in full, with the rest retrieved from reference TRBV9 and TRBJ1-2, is DSGVTQTPKHLITATGQRVTLRCSPRSGDLSVYWYQQSLDQGLQFLIQYYNGEERAKGNILERFSAQQFPDLHSELNLSSLELGDSALYFCASSPLVEANYGYTFGSGTRLTVV.

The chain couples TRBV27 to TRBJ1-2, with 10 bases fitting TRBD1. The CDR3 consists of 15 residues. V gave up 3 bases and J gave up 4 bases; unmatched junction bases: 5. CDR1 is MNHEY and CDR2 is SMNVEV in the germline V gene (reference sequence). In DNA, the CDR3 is TGTGCCAGCAGTTTTAGACAGGGGGCCCTCTATGGCTACACCTTC. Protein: CASSFRQGALYGYTF.